This T cell receptor beta chain appears in the sequencing data of a study of blood T cell repertoires in COVID-19. Study information: Sites in the United States, Italy and Spain provided acute and convalescent COVID-19 samples. Nucleic acid was either cDNA or gDNA, and it came from T cells, B-cell-depleted T cells, or PBMCs.

Germline lookup yields CDR1 MRHNA and CDR2 SNTAGT. This CDR3 contains 13 residues. Trimming shortened V by 9 bases and J by 0 bases, and 6 bases separated the two germline ends. Original methodology: Reference gene primer amplification gave estimated nucleated cell counts. Data came from immunoSEQ multiplex PCR; TCRdb stores just in-frame clones and leaves some out. Clone size and V and J calls were adopted from that table, with D and trimming inferred from the DNA. The sample includes tens of thousands of clones, 75% to 90% of them seen just once. This clone was found once. J is TRBJ1-6 and V is TRBV6-4; D call uncertain. The TCR was taken from an elderly man with acute or convalescent COVID-19. The sample comprised peripheral blood. CDR3: CASLRSYNSPLHF. The DNA of the CDR3 is TGTGCCAGTCTGCGCTCCTATAATTCACCCCTCCACTTT.